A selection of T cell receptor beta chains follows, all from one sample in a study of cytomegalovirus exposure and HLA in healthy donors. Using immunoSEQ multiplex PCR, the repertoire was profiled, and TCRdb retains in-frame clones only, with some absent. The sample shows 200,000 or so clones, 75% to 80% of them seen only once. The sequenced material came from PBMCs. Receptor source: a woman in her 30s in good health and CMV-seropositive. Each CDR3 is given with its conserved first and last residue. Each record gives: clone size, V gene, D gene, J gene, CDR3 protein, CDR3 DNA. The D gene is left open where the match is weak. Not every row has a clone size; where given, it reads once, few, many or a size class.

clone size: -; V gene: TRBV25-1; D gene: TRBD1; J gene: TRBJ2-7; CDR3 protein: CASRGRDRFAHEQYF; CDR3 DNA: TGTGCCAGCAGGGGGCGGGACAGGTTTGCCCACGAGCAGTACTTC
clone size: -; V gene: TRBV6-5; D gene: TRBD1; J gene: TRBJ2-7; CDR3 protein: CASSNRGQLNEQYF; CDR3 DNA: TGTGCCAGCAGTAACAGGGGGCAGCTCAACGAGCAGTACTTC
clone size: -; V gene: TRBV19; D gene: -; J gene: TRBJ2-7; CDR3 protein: CASSILGHGDYEQYF; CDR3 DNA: TGTGCCAGTAGTATTTTGGGACACGGAGACTACGAGCAGTACTTC
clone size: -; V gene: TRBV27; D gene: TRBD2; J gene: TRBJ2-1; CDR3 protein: CASSQNWGTSYNEQFF; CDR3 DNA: TGTGCCAGCAGCCAGAACTGGGGGACTAGCTACAATGAGCAGTTCTTC
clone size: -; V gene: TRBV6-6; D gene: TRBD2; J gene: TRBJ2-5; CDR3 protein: CASSSLLAGGQETQYF; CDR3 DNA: TGTGCCAGCAGTTCCCTCCTAGCGGGGGGCCAAGAGACCCAGTACTTC
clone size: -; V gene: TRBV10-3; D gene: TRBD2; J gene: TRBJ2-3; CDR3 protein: CAISGRAGVGTDTQYF; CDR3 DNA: TGTGCCATCAGTGGTAGAGCGGGAGTGGGCACAGATACGCAGTATTTT
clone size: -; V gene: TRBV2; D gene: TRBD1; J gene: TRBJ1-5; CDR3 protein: CASSVNRGVGYSNQPQHF; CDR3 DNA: TGTGCCAGCAGTGTGAACAGGGGGGTCGGGTATAGCAATCAGCCCCAGCATTTT
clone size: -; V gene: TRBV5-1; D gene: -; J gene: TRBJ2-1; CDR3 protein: CASTTFPTATDEQFF; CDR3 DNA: TGCGCCAGCACCACCTTCCCGACCGCTACAGATGAGCAGTTCTTC
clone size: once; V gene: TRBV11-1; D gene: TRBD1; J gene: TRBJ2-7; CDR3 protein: CASSGTATYEQYF; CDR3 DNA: TGTGCCAGTTCTGGGACAGCTACCTACGAGCAGTACTTC
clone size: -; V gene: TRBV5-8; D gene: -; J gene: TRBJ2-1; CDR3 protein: CASSFDLGEDEQFF; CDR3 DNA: TGTGCCAGCAGCTTCGATCTTGGGGAGGATGAGCAGTTCTTC
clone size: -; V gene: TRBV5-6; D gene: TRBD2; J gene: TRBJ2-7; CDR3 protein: CASSFFSSGKLYEQYF; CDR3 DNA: TGTGCCAGCAGCTTCTTCTCTAGCGGCAAACTCTACGAGCAGTACTTC
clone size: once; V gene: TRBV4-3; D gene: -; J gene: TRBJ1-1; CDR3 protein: CASSQVRYTEAFF; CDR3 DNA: TGCGCCAGCAGCCAAGTGAGGTACACTGAAGCTTTCTTT
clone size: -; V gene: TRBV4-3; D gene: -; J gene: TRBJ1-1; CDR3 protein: CASSQDDLQGNTEAFF; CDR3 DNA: TGCGCCAGCAGCCAAGATGACTTACAGGGTAACACTGAAGCTTTCTTT
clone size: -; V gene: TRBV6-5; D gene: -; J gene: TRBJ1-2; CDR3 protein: CASRPGKYDGYTF; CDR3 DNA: TGTGCCAGCCGGCCAGGGAAATATGATGGCTACACCTTC
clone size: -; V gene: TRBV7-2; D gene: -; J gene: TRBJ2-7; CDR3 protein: CASSFRRRGYSSYEQYF; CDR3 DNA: TGTGCCAGCAGCTTTAGGAGAAGGGGCTACTCATCCTACGAGCAGTACTTC
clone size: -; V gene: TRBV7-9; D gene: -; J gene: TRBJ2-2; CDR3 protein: CASSLSRQNTGELFF; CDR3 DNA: TGTGCCAGCAGCTTGTCCCGACAAAACACCGGGGAGCTGTTTTTT
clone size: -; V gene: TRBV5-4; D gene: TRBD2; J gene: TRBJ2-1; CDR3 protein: CASTPRREGGEQFF; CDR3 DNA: TGTGCCAGCACCCCACGGAGGGAGGGCGGTGAGCAGTTCTTC
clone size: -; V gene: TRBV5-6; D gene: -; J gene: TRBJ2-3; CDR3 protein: CASSEIPTPSDTQYF; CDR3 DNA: TGTGCCAGCAGCGAGATACCTACCCCGAGCGATACGCAGTATTTT
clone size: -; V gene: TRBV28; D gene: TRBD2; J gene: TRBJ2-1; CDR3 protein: CASAQPGGGSYNEQFF; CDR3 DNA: TGTGCCAGCGCCCAACCGGGGGGAGGGTCGTACAATGAGCAGTTCTTC
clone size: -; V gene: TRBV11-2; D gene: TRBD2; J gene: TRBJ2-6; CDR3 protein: CASSSRLAGASGANVLTF; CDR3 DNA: TGTGCCAGCAGCTCCCGACTAGCGGGGGCCTCTGGGGCCAACGTCCTGACTTTC
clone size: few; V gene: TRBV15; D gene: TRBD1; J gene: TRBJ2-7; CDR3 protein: CATSRIPADRGVPYEQYF; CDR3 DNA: TGTGCCACCAGCAGAATACCAGCAGACAGGGGTGTACCCTACGAGCAGTACTTC
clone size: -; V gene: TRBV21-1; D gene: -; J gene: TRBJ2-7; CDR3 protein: CASSPRDRGAISYEQYF; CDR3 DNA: TGTGCCAGCAGTCCACGGGACAGGGGGGCCATCTCCTACGAGCAGTACTTC
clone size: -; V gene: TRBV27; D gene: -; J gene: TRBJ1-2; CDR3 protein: CASSLWGGRGAHTF; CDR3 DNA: TGTGCCAGCAGTTTATGGGGAGGTCGCGGGGCCCACACCTTC
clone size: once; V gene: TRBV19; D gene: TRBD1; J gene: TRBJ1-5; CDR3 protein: CASSPKTGGDNQPQHF; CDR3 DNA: TGTGCCAGTAGCCCAAAAACAGGGGGCGACAATCAGCCCCAGCATTTT
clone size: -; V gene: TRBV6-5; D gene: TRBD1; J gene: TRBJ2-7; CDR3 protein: CASSSGTDSSYEQYF; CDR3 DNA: TGTGCCAGCAGTTCTGGGACAGACAGCTCCTACGAGCAGTACTTC
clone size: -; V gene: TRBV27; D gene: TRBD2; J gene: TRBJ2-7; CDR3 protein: CASSSGGPNEQYF; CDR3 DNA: TGTGCCAGCAGTTCGGGGGGGCCGAACGAGCAGTACTTC
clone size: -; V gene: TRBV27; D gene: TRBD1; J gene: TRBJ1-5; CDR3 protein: CASRPTGGNQPQHF; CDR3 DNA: TGTGCCAGCAGACCGACAGGGGGCAATCAGCCCCAGCATTTT
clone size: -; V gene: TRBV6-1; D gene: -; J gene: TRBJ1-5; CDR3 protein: CASSEWQGNQPQHF; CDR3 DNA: TGTGCCAGCAGTGAATGGCAGGGCAATCAGCCCCAGCATTTT
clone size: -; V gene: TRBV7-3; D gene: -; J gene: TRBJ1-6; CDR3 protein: CASSSQLSINSPLHF; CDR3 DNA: TGTGCCAGCAGCTCACAGCTCTCGATTAATTCACCCCTCCACTTT
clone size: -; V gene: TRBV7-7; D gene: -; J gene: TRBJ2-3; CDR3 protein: CASSQAGADTQYF; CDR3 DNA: TGTGCTAGCAGCCAGGCAGGCGCAGATACGCAGTATTTT
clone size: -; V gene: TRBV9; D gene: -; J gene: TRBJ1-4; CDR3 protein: CASSSTAHNEKLFF; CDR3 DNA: TGTGCCAGCAGCTCGACAGCCCATAATGAAAAACTGTTTTTT
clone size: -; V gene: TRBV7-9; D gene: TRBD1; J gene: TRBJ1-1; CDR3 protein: CASSLTGETEAFF; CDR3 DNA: TGTGCCAGCAGCTTGACAGGGGAGACTGAAGCTTTCTTT
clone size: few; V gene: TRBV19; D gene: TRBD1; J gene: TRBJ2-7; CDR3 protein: CASSPGQVREQYF; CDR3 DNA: TGTGCCAGTAGTCCGGGACAGGTTCGCGAGCAGTACTTC
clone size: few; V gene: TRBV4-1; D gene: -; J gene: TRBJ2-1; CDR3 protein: CASSRTSNEQFF; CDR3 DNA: TGCGCCAGCAGCCGGACAAGCAATGAGCAGTTCTTC
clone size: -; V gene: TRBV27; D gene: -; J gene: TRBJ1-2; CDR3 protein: CASSLSQGHYGYTF; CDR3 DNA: TGTGCCAGCAGTTTGTCCCAGGGTCACTATGGCTACACCTTC
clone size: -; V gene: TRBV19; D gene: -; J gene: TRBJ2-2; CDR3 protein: CASSGLQGGTGELFF; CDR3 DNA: TGTGCCAGTAGTGGCCTACAGGGGGGGACCGGGGAGCTGTTTTTT
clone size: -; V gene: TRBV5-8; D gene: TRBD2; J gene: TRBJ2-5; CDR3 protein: CASSGGLVIETQYF; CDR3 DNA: TGTGCCAGCAGCGGGGGACTAGTGATAGAGACCCAGTACTTC
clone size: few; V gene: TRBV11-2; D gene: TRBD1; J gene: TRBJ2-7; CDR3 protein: CASSSPGGEQYF; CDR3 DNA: TGTGCCAGCAGCAGTCCAGGGGGCGAGCAGTACTTC
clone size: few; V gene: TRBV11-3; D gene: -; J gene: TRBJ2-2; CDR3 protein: CASSPTRTGELFF; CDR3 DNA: TGTGCCAGCAGCCCAACTAGAACCGGGGAGCTGTTTTTT